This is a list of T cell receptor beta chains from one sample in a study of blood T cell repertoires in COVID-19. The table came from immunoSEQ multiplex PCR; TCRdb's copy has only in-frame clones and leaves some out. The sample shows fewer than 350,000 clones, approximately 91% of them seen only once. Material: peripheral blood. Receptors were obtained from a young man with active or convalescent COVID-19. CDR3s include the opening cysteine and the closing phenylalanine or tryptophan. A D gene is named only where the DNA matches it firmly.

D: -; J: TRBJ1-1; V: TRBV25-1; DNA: TGTGCCAGCAGTGACAGTTGGACTGAAGCTTTCTTT; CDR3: CASSDSWTEAFF
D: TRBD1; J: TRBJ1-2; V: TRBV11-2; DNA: TGTGCCAGCAGCATCGGGACAGGGAACTATGGCTACACCTTC; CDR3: CASSIGTGNYGYTF
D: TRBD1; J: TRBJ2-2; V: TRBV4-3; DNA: TGCGCCAGCAGCCAACAGGGGGCTACCGGGGAGCTGTTTTTT; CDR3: CASSQQGATGELFF
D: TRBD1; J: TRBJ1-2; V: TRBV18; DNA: TGTGCCAGCTCACCACCGACAGGGAATGGCTACACCTTC; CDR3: CASSPPTGNGYTF
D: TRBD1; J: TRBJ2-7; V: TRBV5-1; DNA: TGCGCCAGCACAACCCTACAGGGGGGATACGAGCAGTACTTC; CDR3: CASTTLQGGYEQYF
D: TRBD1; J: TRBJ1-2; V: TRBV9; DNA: TGTGCCAGCAGCGCCCCGGGACAGGGTAGCTACACCTTC; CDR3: CASSAPGQGSYTF
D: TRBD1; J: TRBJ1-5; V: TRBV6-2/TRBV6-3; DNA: TGTGCCAGCAGTTACCAGGGGGCAAACAATCAGCCCCAGCATTTT; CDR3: CASSYQGANNQPQHF
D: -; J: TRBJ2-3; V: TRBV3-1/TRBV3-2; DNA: TGTGCCAGCAGCCAAAGCCGGGGGAGCACAGATACGCAGTATTTT; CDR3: CASSQSRGSTDTQYF
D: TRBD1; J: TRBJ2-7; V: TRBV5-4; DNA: TGTGCCAGCAGCTTCTTTGTTGGGACAGGGGGCTACGAGCAGTACTTC; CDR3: CASSFFVGTGGYEQYF
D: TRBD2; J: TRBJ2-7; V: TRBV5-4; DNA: TGTGCCAGCAGCTTGCGCCTAGCGGGGGGGTACGAGCAGTACTTC; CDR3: CASSLRLAGGYEQYF
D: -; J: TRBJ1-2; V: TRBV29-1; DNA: TGCAGCGTTGGAGCGGATGGCTACACCTTC; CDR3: CSVGADGYTF
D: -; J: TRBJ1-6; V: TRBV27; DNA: TGTGCCAGCAGTTTAGCCTCTGAGGGTTTGCATTCACCCCTCCACTTT; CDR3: CASSLASEGLHSPLHF
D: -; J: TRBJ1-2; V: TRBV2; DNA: TGTGCCAGTTCAGGTCAGGCGGGCTATGGCTACACCTTC; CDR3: CASSGQAGYGYTF